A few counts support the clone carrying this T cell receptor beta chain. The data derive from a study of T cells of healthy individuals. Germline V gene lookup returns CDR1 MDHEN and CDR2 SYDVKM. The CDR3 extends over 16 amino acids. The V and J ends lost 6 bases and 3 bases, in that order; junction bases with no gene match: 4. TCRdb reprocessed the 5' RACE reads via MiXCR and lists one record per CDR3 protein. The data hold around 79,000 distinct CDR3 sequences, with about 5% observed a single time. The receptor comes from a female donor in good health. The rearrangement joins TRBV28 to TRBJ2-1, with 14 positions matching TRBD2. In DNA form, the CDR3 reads TGTGCCAGCAGCGGGACTAGCGGGAGTTACTACAATGAGCAGTTCTTC. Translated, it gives CASSGTSGSYYNEQFF.